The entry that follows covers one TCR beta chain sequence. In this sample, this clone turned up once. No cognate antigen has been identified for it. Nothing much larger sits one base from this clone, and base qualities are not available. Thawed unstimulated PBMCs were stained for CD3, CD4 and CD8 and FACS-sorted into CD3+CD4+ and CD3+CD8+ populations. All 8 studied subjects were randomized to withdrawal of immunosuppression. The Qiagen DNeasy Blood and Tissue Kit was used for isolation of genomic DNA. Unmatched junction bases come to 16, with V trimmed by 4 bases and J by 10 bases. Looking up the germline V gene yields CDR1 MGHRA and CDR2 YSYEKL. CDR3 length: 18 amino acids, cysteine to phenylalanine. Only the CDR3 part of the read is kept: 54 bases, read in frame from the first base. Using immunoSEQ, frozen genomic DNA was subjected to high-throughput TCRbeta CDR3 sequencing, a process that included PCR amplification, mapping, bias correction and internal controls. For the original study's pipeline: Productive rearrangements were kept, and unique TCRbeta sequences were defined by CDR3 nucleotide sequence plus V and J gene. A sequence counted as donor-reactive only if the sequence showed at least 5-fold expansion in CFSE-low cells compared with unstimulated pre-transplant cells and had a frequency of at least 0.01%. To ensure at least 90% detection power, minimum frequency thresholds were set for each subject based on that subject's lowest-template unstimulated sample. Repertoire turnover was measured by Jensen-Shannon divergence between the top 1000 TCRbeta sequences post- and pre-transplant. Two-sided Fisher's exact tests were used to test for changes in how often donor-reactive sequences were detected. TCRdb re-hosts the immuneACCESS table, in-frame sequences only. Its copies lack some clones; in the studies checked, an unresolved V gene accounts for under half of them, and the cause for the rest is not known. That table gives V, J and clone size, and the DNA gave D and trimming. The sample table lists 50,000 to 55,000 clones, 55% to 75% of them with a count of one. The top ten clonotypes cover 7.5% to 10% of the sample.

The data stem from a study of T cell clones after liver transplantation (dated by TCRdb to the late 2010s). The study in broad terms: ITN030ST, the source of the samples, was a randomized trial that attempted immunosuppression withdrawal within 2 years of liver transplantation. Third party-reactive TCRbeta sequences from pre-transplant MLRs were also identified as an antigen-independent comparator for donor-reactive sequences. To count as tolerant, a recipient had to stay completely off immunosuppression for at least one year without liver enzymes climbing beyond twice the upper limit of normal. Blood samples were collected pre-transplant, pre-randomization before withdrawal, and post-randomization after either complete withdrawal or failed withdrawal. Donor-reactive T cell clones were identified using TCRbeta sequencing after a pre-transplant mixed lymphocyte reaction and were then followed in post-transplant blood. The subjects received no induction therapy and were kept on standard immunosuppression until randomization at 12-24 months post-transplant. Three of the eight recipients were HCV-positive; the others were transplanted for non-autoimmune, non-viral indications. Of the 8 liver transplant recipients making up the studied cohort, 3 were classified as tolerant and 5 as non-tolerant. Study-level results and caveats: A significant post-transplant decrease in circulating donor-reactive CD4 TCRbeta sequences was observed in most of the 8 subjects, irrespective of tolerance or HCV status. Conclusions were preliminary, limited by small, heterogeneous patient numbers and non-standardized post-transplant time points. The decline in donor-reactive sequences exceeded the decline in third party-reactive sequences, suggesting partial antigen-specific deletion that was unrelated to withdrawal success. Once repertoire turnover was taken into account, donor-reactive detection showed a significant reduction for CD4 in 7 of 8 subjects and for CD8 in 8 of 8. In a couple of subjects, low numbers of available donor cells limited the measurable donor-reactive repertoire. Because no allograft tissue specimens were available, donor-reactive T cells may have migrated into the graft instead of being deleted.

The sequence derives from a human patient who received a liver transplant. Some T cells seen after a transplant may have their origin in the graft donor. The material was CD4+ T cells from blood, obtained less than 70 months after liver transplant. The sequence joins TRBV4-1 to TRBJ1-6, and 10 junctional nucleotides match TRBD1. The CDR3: CASSPTGGRSPIRSPLHF. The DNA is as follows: TGCGCCAGCAGCCCGACAGGGGGCCGGTCCCCAATTCGGTCACCCCTCCACTTT.